Listed here are 5 T cell receptor beta chains from one sample, sequenced in a study of cytomegalovirus exposure and HLA in healthy donors. The PCR employed 60 Vbeta primers together with 13 Jbeta primers. The data were produced by immunoSEQ multiplex PCR, yet TCRdb's version contains in-frame clones alone and is incomplete. There are approximately 100,000 clones in the sample; approximately 9% occur only once, and around 4.9% lies in the top ten. The sample comprised PBMCs. Receptor source: a man aged 45-65 years in good health and CMV-seropositive.

The V and J genes are TRBV7-3 and TRBJ1-2; 8 bases agree with TRBD1. The CDR3 is 13 amino acids. The V gene end was trimmed by 5 bases and the J gene end by 8 bases; junction bases not matched to a gene: 7. The germline V gene has CDR1 SGHTA and CDR2 FQGTGA. The DNA of the CDR3 is TGTGCCAGCAGCACCGACAGGGGAAGAGGCTACACCTTC. Translation gives CASSTDRGRGYTF.

The chain is built from TRBV27 and TRBJ2-1; 8 nucleotides match TRBD2. V shed 3 bases and J 3 bases; nucleotides not matched to a gene: 7. CDR1 MNHEY and CDR2 SMNVEV come from the germline V gene (reference sequence). The CDR3 is 16 amino acids. CDR3 DNA: TGTGCCAGCAGTTTCGGACTAGCAGAAAACTACAATGAGCAGTTCTTC. It encodes CASSFGLAENYNEQFF.

The chain has TRBV27 and TRBJ2-1, with D perhaps TRBD1 (5 bases). CDR1 and CDR2 from the germline V gene are MNHEY and SMNVEV (reference sequence). Deletions cut 6 bases from V and 0 bases from J, with 12 bases between. The CDR3 spans 15 residues. The CDR3 DNA reads as TGTGCCAGCAGCGAGGACACCAGCTCCTACAATGAGCAGTTCTTC. Translated: CASSEDTSSYNEQFF.

This clone was recorded a few times. The V and J genes are TRBV19 and TRBJ1-1; no clear D gene. The CDR3 has 15 residues. Germline V gives CDR1 LNHDA, CDR2 SQIVND (reference sequence). The V end lost 6 bases, the J end lost 0 bases, and 14 bases lay between the germline ends. This CDR3 is CASRNLQLLNTEAFF. In DNA form, the CDR3 reads TGTGCCAGTAGAAACCTACAGCTTTTGAACACTGAAGCTTTCTTT.

At least ten counts were recorded for this clone. DNA of the CDR3: TGCGCCAGCAGCCCGCTGGGACAGGGTCGAGAGCAGTACTTC. Translation gives CASSPLGQGREQYF. This sequence joins TRBV4-1 and TRBJ2-7; the match to TRBD1 covers 9 bases. The germline CDR1 and CDR2 sequences are MGHRA and YSYEKL. J was trimmed by 7 bases and V by 4 bases; bases with no gene match: 8. The CDR3 is 14 amino acids.